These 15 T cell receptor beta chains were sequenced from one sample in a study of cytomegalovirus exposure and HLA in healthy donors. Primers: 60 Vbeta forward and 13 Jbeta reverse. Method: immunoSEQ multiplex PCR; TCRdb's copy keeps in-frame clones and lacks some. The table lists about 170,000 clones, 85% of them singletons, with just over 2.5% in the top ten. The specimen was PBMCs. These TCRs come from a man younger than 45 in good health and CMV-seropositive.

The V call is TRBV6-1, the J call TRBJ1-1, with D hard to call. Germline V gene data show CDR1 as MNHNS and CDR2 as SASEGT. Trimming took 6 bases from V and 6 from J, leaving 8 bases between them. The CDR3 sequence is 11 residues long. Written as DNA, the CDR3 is TGTGCCAGCAGCCAAGTAGCTGAAGCTTTCTTT. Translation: CASSQVAEAFF.

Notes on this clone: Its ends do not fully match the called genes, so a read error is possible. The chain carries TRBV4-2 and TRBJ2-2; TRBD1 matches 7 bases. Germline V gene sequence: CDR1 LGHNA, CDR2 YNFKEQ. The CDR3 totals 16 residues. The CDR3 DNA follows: TGTGCCAGCAGCCTTTCCGGGACAGTCGAACACCGGGGAGCTGTTTTT. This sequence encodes CASSLSGTVEHRGAVF.

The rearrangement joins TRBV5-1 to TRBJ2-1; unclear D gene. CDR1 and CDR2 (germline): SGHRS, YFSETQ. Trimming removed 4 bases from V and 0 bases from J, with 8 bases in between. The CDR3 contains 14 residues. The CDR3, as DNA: TGCGCCAGCAGCCGGTCGCCCTCCTACAATGAGCAGTTCTTC. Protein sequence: CASSRSPSYNEQFF.

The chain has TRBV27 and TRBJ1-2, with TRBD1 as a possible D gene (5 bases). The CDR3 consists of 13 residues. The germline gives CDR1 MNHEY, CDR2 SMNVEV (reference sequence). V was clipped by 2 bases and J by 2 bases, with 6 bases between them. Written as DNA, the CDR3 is TGTGCCAGCAGTTTACGGGGGAACTATGGCTACACCTTC. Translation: CASSLRGNYGYTF.

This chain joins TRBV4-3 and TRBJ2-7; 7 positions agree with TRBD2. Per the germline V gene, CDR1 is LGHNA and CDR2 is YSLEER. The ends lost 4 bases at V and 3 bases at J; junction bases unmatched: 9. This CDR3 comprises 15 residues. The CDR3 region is CASSLGLGDFYEQYF. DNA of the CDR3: TGCGCCAGCAGCCTCGGACTAGGGGATTTCTACGAGCAGTACTTC.

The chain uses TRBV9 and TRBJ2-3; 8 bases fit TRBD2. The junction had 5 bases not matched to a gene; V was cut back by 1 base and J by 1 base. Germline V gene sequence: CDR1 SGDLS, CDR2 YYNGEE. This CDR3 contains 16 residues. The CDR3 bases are TGTGCCAGCAGCGTAAGGGTACTAGCGGGCACAGATACGCAGTATTTT. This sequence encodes CASSVRVLAGTDTQYF.

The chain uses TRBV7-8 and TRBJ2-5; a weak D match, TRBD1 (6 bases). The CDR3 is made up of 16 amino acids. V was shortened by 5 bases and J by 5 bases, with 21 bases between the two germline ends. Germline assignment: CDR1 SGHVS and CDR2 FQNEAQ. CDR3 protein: CASSPPTGLRGETQYF. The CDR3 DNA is TGTGCCAGCAGCCCTCCTACAGGGCTAAGGGGGGAGACCCAGTACTTC.

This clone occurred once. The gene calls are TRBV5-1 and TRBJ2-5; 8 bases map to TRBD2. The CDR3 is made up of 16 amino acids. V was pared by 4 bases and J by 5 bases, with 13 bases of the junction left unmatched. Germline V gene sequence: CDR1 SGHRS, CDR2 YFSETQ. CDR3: CASSQGGGTSWETQYF. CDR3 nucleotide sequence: TGCGCCAGCAGCCAGGGCGGGGGGACCTCCTGGGAGACCCAGTACTTC.

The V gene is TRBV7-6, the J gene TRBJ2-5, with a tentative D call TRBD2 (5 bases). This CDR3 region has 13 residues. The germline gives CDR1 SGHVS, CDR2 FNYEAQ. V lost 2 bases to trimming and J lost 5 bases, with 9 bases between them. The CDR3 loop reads CASSLSLGETQYF. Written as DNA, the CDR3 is TGTGCCAGCAGCTTATCACTAGGGGAGACCCAGTACTTC.

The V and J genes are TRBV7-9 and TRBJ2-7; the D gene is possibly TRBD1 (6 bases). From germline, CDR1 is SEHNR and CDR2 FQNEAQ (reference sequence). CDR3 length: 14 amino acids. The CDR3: CSSSSLTGFYEQYV. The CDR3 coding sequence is TGTTCCAGCAGCTCGTTAACAGGGTTCTACGAGCAGTACGTC.

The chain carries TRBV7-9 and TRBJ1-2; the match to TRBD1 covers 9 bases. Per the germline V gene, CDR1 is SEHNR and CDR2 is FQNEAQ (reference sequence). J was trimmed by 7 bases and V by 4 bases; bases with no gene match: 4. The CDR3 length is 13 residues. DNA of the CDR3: TGTGCCAGCAGCTGGGAGGACAGGGGTGGCTACACCTTC. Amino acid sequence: CASSWEDRGGYTF.

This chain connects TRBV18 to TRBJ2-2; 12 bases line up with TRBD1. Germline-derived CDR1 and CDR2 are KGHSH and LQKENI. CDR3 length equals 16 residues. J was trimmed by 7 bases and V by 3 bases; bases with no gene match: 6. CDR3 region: CASSPSGTGGDGELFF. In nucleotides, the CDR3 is TGTGCCAGCTCACCCTCCGGGACAGGGGGCGACGGGGAGCTGTTTTTT.

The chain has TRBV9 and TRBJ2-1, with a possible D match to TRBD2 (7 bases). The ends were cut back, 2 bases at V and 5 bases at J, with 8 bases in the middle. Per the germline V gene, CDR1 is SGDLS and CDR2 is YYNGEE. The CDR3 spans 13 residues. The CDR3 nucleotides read TGTGCCAGCAGCGTCGGGGGGCACAATGAGCAGTTCTTC. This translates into CASSVGGHNEQFF.

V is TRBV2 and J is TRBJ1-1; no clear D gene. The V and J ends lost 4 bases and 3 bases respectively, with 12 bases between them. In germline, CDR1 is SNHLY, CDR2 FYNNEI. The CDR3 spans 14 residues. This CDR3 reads CASSAEGSDTEAFF. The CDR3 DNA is TGTGCCAGCAGTGCCGAGGGTTCGGACACTGAAGCTTTCTTT.

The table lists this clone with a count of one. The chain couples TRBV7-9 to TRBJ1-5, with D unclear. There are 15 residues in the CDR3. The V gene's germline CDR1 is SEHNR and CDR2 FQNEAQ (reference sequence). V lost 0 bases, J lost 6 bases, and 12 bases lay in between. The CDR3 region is CASSLAGVSGQPQHF. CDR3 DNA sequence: TGTGCCAGCAGCTTAGCCGGGGTTTCTGGTCAGCCCCAGCATTTT.